What follows is one T cell receptor beta chain and its context. Its antigen remains unidentified. CDR1 is SGHAT, CDR2 FQNNGV, per germline. The J segment lost 6 bases and the V segment lost 4 bases, leaving 10 bases of the junction unmatched. The length of the CDR3 is 16 residues. The data are from a study of cytomegalovirus exposure and HLA in healthy donors. General study points: Later analysis associated a missense DCLRE1C variant with TCR beta V- and J-gene trimming. Researchers reportedly found TCR beta sequences accurately predicted most subjects' HLA-A and HLA-B alleles.

The PCR employed 60 Vbeta primers together with 13 Jbeta primers. Authors' analysis steps: Unique TCR beta chains numbered about 79 million in a later analysis, with about 11 million shared. The repertoire was sequenced with immunoSEQ multiplex PCR; TCRdb's copy has only in-frame clones and lacks some. Clone size and the V and J calls come from that table; the DNA yielded D and trimming. This sample carries roughly 100,000 clones, approximately 11% of them seen once, and the ten largest clones take about a sixth. The gene calls are TRBV11-2 and TRBJ2-7; 12 positions agree with TRBD1. The TCR was taken from a man between 35 and 55 years old in good health and CMV-seropositive. Source material: PBMCs. This CDR3 is CASSSPQGDRGREQYF. CDR3 bases: TGTGCCAGCAGCTCCCCGCAGGGGGACAGGGGGCGCGAGCAGTACTTC.